This T cell receptor beta chain derives from a study of blood T cell repertoires in COVID-19. The overall study: Donors of Cohort 3 who recovered were those that had two negative PCRs, clearance, or symptom resolution. Researchers got acute and convalescent COVID-19 samples from the United States, Italy and Spain.

Trimming left V 1 base short and J 6 bases short, with 15 bases between. The germline V gene encodes CDR1 SGHAT and CDR2 FQNNGV. The CDR3 loop spans 15 amino acids. In assigning cohorts, the study relied on participant-reported clinical history. Original data processing: Estimation of nucleated cell counts was performed using reference gene primer amplification. The method was immunoSEQ multiplex PCR; TCRdb's version includes in-frame clones alone and lacks a portion of them. That table gives V, J and clone size, and the DNA gave D and trimming. The sample shows about 270,000 clones, 88% of them seen only once.

V usage is TRBV11-2 and J usage is TRBJ1-2, with a weak D call TRBD1 (6 bases). The sequence was collected from a woman aged 60 to 75 in a cohort exposed to, infected with or recovered from COVID-19 (not recorded which). Sequencing input: PBMCs or T cells enriched from blood (not recorded which). The CDR3 sequence: CASSLVELDSDGYTF. CDR3 DNA: TGTGCCAGCAGCTTAGTAGAGCTGGACAGCGATGGCTACACCTTC. The whole variable domain, filled in from reference TRBV11-2 and TRBJ1-2, reads EAGVAQSPRYKIIEKRQSVAFWCNPISGHATLYWYQQILGQGPKLLIQFQNNGVVDDSQLPKDRFSAERLKGVDSTLKIQPAKLEDSAVYLCASSLVELDSDGYTFGSGTRLTVV.